This T cell receptor beta chain was profiled in a study of blood T cell repertoires in COVID-19. On the study more broadly: Whether acute or convalescent, the COVID-19 samples came from the United States, Italy and Spain. PBMCs, B-cell-depleted T cells, or T cells were the source of the cDNA or gDNA that made up the material.

Authors' analysis steps: The authors estimated nucleated cell counts from reference gene primer amplification. Sequencing used immunoSEQ multiplex PCR; TCRdb keeps in-frame clones, though not all of them. That table gives V, J and clone size, and the DNA gave D and trimming. Of some 96,000 clones detected, about nine tenths appear once; the ten largest clones hold 10%. CDR3 length: 13 residues. V gave up 4 bases and J gave up 1 base, with 7 bases separating them. Germline CDR1 reads LGHDT; CDR2 reads YNNKEL (reference sequence). This receptor was identified in a man aged 45-65 years with acute or convalescent COVID-19. This chain connects TRBV3-1 (or the pseudogene TRBV3-2) to TRBJ1-1; D remains ambiguous. The sample was peripheral blood. The CDR3 DNA follows: TGTGCCAGCAGCCCCAGACAGAACACTGAAGCTTTCTTT. Translation: CASSPRQNTEAFF.